The clone carrying this TCR beta chain has only a few counts. The target antigen is unknown. This sample was included in a study of T cell repertoires in cytomegalovirus infection. Study in general: It can be stated that public TCR beta signatures indicated CMV infection as well as a matching HLA type.

Study-wide findings and caveats: HLA-C-restricted CMV-specific TCR beta clonotypes were dominant in the ex vivo response.

A single record per CDR3 protein comes from TCRdb applying MiXCR to the reads. This table has around 440,000 distinct CDR3 sequences, approximately 10% appearing once. The CDR3 has 14 amino acids. V lost 0 bases to trimming and J lost 4 bases, with 9 bases between them. Germline V gene data show CDR1 as LGHDT and CDR2 as YNNKEL (reference sequence). The V gene is TRBV3-1, the J gene TRBJ1-2; D remains unclear. The sequence came from a human donor in good health (CMV status not recorded). Some clones in this sample may be carry-over from other donors' samples. The sample was PBMCs. CDR3 residues: CASSQDRDRYGYTF. The CDR3 nucleotides read TGTGCCAGCAGCCAAGATCGGGATCGCTATGGCTACACCTTC.